This TCR beta chain was identified during a study of cytomegalovirus exposure and HLA in healthy donors. Study outcomes and limitations: Beyond CMV serostatus, there was no information to go on about immune exposure. TCR beta sequences reportedly predicted most subjects' HLA-A and HLA-B alleles accurately. HLA allele associations emerged for some 16,000 TCR beta sequences in a later analysis, at 0.05 false discovery rate. Equally common other TCR beta chains were less clonally expanded than HLA-associated ones, a later analysis found.

CDR1 and CDR2 (germline): SEHNR, FQNEAQ (reference sequence). With 1 base clipped from V and 0 bases from J, the junction kept 3 bases outside the gene matches. The CDR3 extends over 16 amino acids. Regarding this clone: Its antigen is not known.

The PCR used 60 Vbeta and 13 Jbeta primers. Measured with immunoSEQ multiplex PCR; TCRdb has only the in-frame clones, and not every one. The sample holds 180,000 or so clones, 82% seen once. This rearrangement joins TRBV7-9 to TRBJ1-3, with TRBD1 matching over 7 bases. This TCR was recovered from a middle-aged man in good health and CMV-seronegative. Material for sequencing was PBMCs. CDR3 in DNA: TGTGCCAGCAGCTTAGGGGACAGCACCTCTGGAAACACCATATATTTT. This sequence encodes CASSLGDSTSGNTIYF.